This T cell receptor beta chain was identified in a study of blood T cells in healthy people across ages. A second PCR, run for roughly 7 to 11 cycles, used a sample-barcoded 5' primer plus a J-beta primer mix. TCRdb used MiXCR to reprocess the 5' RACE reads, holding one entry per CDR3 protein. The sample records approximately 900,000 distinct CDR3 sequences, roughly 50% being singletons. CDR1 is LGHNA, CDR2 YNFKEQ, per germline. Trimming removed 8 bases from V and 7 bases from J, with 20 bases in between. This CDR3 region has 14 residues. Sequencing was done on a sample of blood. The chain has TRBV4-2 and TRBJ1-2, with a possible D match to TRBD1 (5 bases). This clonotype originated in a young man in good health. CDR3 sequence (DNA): TGTGCCAGCCGCCCGGGGACGGCCCAGGGTGGCTACACCTTC. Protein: CASRPGTAQGGYTF.